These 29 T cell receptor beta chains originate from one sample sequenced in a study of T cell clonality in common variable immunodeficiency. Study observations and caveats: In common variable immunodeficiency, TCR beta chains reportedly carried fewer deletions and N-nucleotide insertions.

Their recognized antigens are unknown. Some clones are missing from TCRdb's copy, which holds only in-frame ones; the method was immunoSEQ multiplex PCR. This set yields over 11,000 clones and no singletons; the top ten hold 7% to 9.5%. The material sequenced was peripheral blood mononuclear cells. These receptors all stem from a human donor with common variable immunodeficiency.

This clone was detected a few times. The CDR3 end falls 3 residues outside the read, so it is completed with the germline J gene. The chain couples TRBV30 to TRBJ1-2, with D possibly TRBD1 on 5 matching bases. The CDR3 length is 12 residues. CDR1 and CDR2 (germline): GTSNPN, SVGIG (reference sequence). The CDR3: CAWTLGTRGYTF. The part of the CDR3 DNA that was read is TGTGCCTGGACCCTCGGGACTCGGGGC.

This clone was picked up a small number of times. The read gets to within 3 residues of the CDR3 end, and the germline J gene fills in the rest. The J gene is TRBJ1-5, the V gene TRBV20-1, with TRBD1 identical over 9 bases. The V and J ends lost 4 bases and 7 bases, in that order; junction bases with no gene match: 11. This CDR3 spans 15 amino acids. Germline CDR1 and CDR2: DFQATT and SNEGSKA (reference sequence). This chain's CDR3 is CSAKPGQGGRQPQHF. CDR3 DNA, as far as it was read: TGCAGTGCTAAACCGGGACAGGGAGGAAGACAGCCC.

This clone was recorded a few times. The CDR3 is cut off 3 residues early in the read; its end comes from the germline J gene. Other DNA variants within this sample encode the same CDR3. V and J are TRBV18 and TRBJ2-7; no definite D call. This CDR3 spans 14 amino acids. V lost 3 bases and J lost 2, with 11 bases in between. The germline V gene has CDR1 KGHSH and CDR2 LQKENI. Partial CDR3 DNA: TGTGCCAGCTCACCTACTACAAAGACCTACGAG. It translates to CASSPTTKTYE. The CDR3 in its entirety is CASSPTTKTYEQYF.

The sequenced part of the CDR3 DNA is TGTGCCAGCAGACAGGGGTATGAG. Translated, it gives CASRQGYE. The full CDR3 protein is CASRQGYEQFF. The V gene is TRBV11-2, the J gene TRBJ2-1; 7 bases map to TRBD1. The missing CDR3 end, 3 residues past where the read stops, is filled in from the germline J gene. In germline, CDR1 is SGHAT, CDR2 FQNNGV. The CDR3 spans 11 residues. V trimming: 6 bases; J trimming: 8 bases; junction bases outside the gene matches: 1.

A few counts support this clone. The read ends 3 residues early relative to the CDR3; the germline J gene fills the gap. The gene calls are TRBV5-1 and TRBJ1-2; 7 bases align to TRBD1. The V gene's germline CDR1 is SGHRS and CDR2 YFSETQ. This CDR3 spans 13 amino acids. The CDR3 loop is CASSRGQGMGYTF. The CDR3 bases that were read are TGCGCCAGCTCTAGGGGGCAGGGAATGGGC.

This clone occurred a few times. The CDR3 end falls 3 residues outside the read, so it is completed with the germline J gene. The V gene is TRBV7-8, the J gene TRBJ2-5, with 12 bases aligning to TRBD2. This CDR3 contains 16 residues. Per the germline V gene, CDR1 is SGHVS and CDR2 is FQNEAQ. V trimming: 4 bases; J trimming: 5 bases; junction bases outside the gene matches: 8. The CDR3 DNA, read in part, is TGTGCCAGCAGCTACTCTCTAGCGGGGGGGATCGAGACC. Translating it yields CASSYSLAGGIET. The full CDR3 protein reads CASSYSLAGGIETQYF.

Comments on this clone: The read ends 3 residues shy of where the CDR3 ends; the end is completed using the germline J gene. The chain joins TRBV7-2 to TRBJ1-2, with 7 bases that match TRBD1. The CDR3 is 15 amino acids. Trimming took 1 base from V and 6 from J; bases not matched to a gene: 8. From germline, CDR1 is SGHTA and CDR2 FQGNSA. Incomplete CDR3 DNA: TGTGCCAGCAGCTTAGTCAGGGGGGCTCAGGATGGC. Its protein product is CASSLVRGAQDG. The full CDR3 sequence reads CASSLVRGAQDGYTF. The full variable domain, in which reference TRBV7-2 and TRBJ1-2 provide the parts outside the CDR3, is GAGVSQSPSNKVTEKGKDVELRCDPISGHTALYWYRQSLGQGLEFLIYFQGNSAPDKSGLPSDRFSAERTGGSVSTLTIQRTQQEDSAVYLCASSLVRGAQDGYTFGSGTRLTVV.

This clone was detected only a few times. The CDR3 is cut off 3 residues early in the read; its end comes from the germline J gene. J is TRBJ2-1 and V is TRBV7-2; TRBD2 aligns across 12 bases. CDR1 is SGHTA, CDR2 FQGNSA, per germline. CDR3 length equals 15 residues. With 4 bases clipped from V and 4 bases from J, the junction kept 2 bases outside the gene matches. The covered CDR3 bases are TGTGCCAGCAGCTACACTAGCGGGGGGTACAATGAG. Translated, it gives CASSYTSGGYNE. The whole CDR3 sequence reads CASSYTSGGYNEQFF.

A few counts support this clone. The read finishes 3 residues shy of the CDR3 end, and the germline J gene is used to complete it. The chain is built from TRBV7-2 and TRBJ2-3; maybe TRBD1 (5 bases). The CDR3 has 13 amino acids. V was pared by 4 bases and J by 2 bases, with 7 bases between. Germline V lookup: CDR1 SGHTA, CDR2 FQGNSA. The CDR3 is CASSSGHTDTQYF. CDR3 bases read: TGTGCCAGCAGCTCCGGACACACAGATACG.

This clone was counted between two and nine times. The CDR3 region is CASSGDRQTNTEAFF. The sequenced CDR3 bases are TGTGCCAGCTCAGGCGATCGACAGACGAACACTGAA. The chain is built from TRBV18 and TRBJ1-1; maybe TRBD1 (5 bases). The read falls 3 residues short of the CDR3 end, and the missing part is taken from the germline J gene. The CDR3 has 15 amino acids. CDR1 and CDR2 from the germline V gene are KGHSH and LQKENI. V was clipped by 5 bases and J by 1 base, with 14 bases between them.

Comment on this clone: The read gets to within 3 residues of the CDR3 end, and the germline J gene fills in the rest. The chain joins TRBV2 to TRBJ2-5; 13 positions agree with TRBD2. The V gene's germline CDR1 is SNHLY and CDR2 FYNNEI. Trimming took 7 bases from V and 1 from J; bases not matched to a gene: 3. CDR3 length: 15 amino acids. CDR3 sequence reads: CASTGLAGVQETQYF. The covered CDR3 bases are TGTGCCAGCACCGGACTAGCGGGGGTCCAAGAGACC.

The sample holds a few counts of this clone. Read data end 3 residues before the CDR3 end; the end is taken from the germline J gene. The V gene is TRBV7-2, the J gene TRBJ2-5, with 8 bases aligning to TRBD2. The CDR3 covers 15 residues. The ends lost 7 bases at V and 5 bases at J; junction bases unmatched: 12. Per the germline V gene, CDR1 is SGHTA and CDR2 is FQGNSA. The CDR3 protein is CASNVNGGALETQYF. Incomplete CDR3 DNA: TGTGCCAGCAACGTTAACGGGGGGGCCTTGGAGACC.

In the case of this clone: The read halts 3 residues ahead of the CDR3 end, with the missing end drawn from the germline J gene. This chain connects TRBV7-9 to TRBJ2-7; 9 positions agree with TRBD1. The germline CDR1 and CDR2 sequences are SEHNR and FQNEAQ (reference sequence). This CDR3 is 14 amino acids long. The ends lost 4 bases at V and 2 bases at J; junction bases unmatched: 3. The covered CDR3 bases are TGTGCCAGCAGCTGGAGGGACAGGGCCTACGAG. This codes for CASSWRDRAYE. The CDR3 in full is CASSWRDRAYEQYF.

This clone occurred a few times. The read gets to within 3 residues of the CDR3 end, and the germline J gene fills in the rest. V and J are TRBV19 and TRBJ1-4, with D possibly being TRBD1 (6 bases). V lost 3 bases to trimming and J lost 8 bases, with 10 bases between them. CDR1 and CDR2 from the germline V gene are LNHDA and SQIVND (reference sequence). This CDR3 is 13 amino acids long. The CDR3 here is CASSIRGGEKLFF. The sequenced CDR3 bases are TGTGCCAGTAGTATCAGGGGTGGAGAAAAA.

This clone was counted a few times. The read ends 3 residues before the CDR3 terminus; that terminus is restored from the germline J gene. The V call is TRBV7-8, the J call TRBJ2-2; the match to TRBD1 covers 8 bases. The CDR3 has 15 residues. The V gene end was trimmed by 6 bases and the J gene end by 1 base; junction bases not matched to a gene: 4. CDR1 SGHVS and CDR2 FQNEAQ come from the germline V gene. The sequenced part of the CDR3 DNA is TGTGCCAGCAGGACCGGGACAGGGAACACCGGGGAG. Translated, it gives CASRTGTGNTGE. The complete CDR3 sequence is CASRTGTGNTGELFF.

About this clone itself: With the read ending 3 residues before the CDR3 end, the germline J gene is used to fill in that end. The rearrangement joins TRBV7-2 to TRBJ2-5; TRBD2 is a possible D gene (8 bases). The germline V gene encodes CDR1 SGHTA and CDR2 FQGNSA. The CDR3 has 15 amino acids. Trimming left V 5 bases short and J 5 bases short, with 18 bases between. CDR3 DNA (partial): TGTGCCAGCAGCGCAGGGGGGACGGGGGGGGAGACC. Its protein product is CASSAGGTGGET. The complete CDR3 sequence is CASSAGGTGGETQYF.

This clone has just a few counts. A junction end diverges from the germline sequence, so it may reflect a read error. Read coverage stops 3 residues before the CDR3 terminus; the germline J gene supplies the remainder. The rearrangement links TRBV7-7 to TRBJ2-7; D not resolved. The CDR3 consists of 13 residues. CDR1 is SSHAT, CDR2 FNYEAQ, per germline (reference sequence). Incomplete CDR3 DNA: TGTGCTAGCAGCCGAGCGCCCTCCTACGAG. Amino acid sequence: CASSRAPSYE. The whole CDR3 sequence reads CASSRAPSYEQYF.

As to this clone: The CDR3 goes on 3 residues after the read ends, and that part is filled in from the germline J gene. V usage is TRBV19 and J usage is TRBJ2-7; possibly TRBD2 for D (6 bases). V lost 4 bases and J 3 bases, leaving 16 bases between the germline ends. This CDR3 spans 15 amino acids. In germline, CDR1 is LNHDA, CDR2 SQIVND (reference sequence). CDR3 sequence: CASSTNVGGGYEQYF. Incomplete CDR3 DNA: TGTGCCAGTAGTACCAATGTGGGGGGTGGCTACGAG.

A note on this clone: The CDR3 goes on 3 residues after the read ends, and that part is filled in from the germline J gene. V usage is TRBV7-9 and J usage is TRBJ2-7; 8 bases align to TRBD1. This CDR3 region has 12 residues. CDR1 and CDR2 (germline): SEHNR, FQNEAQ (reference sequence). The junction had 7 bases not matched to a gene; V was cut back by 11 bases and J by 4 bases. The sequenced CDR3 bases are TGTGCCGGGAGACAGGGGTTGTACGAG. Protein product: CAGRQGLYE. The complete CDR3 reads CAGRQGLYEQYF.

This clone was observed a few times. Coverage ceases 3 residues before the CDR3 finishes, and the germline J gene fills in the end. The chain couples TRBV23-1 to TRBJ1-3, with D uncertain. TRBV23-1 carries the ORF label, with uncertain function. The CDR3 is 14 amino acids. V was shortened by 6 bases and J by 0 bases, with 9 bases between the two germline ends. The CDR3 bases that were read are TGCGCCAGCAGGCGTCCTGTCTCTGGAAACACC. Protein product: CASRRPVSGNT. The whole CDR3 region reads CASRRPVSGNTIYF.

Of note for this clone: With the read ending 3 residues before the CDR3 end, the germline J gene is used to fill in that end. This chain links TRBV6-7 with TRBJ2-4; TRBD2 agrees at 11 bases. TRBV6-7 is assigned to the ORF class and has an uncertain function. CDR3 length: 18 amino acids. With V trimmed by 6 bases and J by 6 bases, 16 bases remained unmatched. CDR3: CASSKPPISGGASNIQYF. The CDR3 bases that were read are TGTGCCAGCAGCAAACCCCCAATTAGCGGGGGGGCTTCAAACATT.

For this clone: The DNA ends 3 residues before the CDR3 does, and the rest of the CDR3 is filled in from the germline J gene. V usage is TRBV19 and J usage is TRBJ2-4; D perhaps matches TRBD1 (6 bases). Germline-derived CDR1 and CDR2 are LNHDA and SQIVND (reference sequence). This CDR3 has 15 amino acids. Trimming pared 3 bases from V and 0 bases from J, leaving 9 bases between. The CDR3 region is CASSMRGKAKNIQYF. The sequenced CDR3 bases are TGTGCCAGTAGTATGAGGGGGAAAGCCAAAAACATT. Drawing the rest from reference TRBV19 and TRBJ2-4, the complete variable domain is DGGITQSPKYLFRKEGQNVTLSCEQNLNHDAMYWYRQDPGQGLRLIYYSQIVNDFQKGDIAEGYSVSREKKESFPLTVTSAQKNPTAFYLCASSMRGKAKNIQYFGAGTRLSVL.

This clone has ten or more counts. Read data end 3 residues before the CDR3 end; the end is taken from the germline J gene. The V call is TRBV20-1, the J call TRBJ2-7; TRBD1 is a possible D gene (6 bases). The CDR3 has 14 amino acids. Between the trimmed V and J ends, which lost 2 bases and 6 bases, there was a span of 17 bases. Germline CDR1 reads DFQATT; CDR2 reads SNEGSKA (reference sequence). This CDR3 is CSARSPGVYGEQYF. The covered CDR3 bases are TGCAGTGCTAGATCCCCAGGGGTCTACGGCGAG.

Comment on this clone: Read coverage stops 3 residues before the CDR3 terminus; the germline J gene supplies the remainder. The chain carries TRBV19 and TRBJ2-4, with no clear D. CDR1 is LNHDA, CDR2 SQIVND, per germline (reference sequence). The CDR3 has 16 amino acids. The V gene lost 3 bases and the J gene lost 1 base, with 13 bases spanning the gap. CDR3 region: CASSIGPNLAKNIQYF. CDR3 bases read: TGTGCCAGTAGTATTGGTCCGAACTTGGCCAAAAACATT.

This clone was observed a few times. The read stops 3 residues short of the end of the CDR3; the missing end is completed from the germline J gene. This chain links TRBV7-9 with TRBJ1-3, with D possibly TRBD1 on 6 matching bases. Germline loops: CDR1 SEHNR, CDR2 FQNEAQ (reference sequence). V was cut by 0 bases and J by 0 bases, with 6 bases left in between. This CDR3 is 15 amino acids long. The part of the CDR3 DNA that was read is TGTGCCAGCAGCTTAGCAGGGGGCTCTGGAAACACC. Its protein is CASSLAGGSGNT. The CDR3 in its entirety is CASSLAGGSGNTIYF.

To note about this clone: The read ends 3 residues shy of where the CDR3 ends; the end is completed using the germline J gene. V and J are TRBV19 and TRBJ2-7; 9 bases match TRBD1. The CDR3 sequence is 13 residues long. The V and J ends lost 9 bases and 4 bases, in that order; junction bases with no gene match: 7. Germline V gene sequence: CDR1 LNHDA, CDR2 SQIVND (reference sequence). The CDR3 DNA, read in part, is TGTGCCAGCCAGGACAGGGGCGGGTACGAG. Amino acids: CASQDRGGYE. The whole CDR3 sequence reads CASQDRGGYEQYF.

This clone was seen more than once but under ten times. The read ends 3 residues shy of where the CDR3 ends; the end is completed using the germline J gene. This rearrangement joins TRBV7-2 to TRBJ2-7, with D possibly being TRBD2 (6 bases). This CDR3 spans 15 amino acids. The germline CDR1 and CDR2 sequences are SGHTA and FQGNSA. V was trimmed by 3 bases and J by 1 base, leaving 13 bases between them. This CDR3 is CASSFSGTASYEQYF. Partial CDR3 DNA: TGTGCCAGCAGCTTTTCCGGGACTGCTTCCTACGAG. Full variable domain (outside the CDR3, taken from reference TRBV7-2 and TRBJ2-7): GAGVSQSPSNKVTEKGKDVELRCDPISGHTALYWYRQSLGQGLEFLIYFQGNSAPDKSGLPSDRFSAERTGGSVSTLTIQRTQQEDSAVYLCASSFSGTASYEQYFGPGTRLTVT.

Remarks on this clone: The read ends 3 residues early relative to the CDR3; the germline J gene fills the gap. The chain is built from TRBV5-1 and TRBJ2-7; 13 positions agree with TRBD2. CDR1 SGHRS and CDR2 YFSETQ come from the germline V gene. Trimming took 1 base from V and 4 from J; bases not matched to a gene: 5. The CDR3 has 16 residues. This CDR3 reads CASSLPRTSGGYEQYF. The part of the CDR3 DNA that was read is TGCGCCAGCAGCTTGCCAAGGACTAGCGGGGGATACGAG.

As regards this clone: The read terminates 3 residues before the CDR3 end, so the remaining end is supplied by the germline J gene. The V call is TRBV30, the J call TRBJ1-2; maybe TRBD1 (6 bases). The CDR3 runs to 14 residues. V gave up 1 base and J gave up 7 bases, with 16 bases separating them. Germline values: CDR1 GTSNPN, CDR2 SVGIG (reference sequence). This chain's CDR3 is CAWSGNRDVGGYTF. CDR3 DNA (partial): TGTGCCTGGAGTGGGAACAGGGATGTGGGTGGC.